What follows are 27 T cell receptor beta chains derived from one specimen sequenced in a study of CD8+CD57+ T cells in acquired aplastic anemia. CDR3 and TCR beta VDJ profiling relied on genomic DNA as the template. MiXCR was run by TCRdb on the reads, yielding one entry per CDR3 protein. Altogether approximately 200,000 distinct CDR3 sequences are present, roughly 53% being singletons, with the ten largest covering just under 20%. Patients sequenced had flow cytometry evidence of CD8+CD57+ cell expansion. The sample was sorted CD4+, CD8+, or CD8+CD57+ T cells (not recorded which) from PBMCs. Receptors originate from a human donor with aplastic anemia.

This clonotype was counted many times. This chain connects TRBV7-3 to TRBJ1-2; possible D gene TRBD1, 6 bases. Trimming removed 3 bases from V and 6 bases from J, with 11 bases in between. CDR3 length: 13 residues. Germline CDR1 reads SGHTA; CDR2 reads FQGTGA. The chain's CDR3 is CASSFRGGDGYTF. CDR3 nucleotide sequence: TGTGCCAGCAGCTTCAGGGGAGGTGATGGCTACACCTTC.

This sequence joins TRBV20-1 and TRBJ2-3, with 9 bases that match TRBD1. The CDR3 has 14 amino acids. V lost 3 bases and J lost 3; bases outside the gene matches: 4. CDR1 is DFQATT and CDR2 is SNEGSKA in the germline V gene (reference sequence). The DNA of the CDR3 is TGCAGTGCTAGTGCGGGACAGGGAACAGATACGCAGTATTTT. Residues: CSASAGQGTDTQYF.

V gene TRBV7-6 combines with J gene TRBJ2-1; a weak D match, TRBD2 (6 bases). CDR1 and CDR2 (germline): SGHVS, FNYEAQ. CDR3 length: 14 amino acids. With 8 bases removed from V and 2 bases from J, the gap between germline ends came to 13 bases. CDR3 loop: CASGLGSTYNEQFF. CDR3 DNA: TGTGCCAGCGGTCTCGGGAGTACCTACAATGAGCAGTTCTTC. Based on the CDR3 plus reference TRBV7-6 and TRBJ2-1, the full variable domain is GAGVSQSPRYKVTKRGQDVALRCDPISGHVSLYWYRQALGQGPEFLTYFNYEAQQDKSGLPNDRFSAERPEGSISTLTIQRTEQRDSAMYRCASGLGSTYNEQFFGPGTRLTVL.

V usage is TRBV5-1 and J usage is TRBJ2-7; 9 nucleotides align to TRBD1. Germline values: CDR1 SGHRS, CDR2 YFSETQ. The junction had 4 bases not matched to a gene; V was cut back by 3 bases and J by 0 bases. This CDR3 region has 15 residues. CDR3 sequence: CASSSGQGRSYEQYF. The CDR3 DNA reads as TGCGCCAGCAGCTCTGGACAGGGGCGCTCCTACGAGCAGTACTTC.

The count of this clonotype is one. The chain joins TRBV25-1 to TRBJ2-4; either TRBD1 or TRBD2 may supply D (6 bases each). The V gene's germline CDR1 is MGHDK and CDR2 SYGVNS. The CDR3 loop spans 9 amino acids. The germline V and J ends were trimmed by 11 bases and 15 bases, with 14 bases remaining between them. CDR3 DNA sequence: TGTGCCTCTCGGGGGACAAGGTACTTC. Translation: CASRGTRYF.

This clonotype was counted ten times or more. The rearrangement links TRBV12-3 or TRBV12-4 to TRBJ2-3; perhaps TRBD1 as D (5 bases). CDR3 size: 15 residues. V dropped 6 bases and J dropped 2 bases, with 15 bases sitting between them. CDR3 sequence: CASRLGMGHTDTQYF. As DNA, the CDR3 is TGTGCCAGCAGGTTGGGGATGGGGCACACAGATACGCAGTATTTT.

CDR3 sequence reads: CASGRGVNSPLHF. The CDR3 bases are TGTGCCTCGGGCAGGGGGGTAAATTCACCCCTCCACTTT. This rearrangement joins TRBV12-3 or TRBV12-4 to TRBJ1-6; 7 bases fit TRBD1. Trimming at V came to 11 bases and at J to 7 bases, leaving 8 bases not matched to a gene. The CDR3 consists of 13 residues.

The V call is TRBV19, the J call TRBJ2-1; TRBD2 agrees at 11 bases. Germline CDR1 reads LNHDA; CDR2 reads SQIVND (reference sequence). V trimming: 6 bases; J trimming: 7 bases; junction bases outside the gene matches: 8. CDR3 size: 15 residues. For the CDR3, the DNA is TGTGCCAGTAGCCTCCTAGCGGGGGGCCTTAATGAGCAGTTCTTC. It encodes CASSLLAGGLNEQFF. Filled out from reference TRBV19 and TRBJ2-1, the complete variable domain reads DGGITQSPKYLFRKEGQNVTLSCEQNLNHDAMYWYRQDPGQGLRLIYYSQIVNDFQKGDIAEGYSVSREKKESFPLTVTSAQKNPTAFYLCASSLLAGGLNEQFFGPGTRLTVL.

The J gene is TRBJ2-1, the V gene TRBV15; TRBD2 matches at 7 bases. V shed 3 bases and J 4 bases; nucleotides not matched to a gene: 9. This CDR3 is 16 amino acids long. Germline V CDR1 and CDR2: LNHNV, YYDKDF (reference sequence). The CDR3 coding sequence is TGTGCCACCAGCAGCCTTGGCGGGGGTCTATACAATGAGCAGTTCTTC. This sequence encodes CATSSLGGGLYNEQFF.

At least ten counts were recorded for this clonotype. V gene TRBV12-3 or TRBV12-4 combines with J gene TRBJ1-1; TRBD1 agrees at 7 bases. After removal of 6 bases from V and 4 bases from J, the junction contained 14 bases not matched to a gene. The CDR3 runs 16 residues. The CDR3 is CASSPRDSALGTEAFF. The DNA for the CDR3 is TGTGCCAGCAGCCCTCGGGACAGCGCGTTGGGCACTGAAGCTTTCTTT.

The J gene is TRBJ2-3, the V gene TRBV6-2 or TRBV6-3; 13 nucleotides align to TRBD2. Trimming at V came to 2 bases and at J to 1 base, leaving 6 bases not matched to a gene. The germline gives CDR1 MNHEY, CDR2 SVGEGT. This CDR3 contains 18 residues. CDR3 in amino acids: CASSYLIGLAGGTDTQYF. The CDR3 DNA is TGTGCCAGCAGTTACCTTATAGGACTAGCGGGGGGCACAGATACGCAGTATTTT.

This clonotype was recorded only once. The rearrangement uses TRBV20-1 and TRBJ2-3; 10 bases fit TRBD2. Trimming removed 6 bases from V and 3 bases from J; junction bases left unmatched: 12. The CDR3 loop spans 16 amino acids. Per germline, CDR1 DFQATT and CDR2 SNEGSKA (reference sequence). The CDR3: CSAPSPSGGRTDTQYF. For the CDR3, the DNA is TGCAGTGCCCCTTCCCCTAGCGGGGGTAGAACAGATACGCAGTATTTT.

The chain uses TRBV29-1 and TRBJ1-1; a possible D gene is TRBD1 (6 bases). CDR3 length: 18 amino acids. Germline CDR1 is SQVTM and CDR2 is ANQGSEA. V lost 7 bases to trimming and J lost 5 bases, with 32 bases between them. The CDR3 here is CSACRRTDHVFGDTEAFF. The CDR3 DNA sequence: TGCAGCGCTTGTCGTAGGACAGACCACGTCTTCGGGGATACTGAAGCTTTCTTT.

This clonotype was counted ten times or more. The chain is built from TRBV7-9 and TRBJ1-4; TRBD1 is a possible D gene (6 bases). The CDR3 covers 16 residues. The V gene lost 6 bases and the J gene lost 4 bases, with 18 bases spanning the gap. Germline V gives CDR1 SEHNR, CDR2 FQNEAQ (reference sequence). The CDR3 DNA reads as TGTGCCAGCAGACCAACGCCAGGGGCAGATAATGAAAAACTGTTTTTT. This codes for CASRPTPGADNEKLFF.

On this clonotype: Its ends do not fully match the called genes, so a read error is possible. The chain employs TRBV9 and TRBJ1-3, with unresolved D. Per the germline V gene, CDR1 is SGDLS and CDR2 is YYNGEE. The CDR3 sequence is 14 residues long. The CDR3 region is CASGVSPMWNTIYF. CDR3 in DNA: TGTGCCAGCGGCGTAAGCCCAATGTGGAACACCATATATTTT.

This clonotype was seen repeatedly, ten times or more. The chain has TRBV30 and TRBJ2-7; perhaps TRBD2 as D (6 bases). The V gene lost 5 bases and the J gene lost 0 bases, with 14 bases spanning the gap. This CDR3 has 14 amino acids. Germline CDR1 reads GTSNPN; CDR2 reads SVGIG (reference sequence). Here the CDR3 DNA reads TGTGCCTGGCAGAAAGCGGGCACCTCCTACGAGCAGTACTTC. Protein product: CAWQKAGTSYEQYF.

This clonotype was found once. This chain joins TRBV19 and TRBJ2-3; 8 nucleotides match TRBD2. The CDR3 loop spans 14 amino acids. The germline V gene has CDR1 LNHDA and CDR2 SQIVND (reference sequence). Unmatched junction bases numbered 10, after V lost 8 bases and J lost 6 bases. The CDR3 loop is CASPRGGGTDTQYF. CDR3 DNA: TGTGCCAGTCCTAGGGGCGGGGGGACGGATACGCAGTATTTT.

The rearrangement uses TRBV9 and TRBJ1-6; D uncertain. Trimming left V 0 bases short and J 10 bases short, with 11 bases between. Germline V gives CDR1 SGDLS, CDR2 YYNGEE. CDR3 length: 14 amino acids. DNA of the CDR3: TGTGCCAGCAGCGTAGGCCCGACGGTGTCACCCCTCCACTTT. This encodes CASSVGPTVSPLHF. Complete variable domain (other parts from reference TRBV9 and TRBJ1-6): DSGVTQTPKHLITATGQRVTLRCSPRSGDLSVYWYQQSLDQGLQFLIQYYNGEERAKGNILERFSAQQFPDLHSELNLSSLELGDSALYFCASSVGPTVSPLHFGNGTRLTVT.

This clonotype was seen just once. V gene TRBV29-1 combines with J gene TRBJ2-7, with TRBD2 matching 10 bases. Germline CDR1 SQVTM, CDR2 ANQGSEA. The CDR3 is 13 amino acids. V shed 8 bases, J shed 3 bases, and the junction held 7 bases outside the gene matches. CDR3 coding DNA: TGCAGCAGTCGGACTAGCGGACTCTACGAGCAGTACTTC. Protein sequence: CSSRTSGLYEQYF.

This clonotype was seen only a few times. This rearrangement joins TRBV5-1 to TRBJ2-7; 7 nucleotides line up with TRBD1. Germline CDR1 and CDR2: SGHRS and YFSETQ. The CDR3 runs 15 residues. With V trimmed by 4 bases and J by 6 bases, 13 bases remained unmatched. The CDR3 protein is CASSQYGTATGEQYF. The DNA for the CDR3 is TGCGCCAGCAGCCAGTACGGGACAGCAACGGGCGAGCAGTACTTC.

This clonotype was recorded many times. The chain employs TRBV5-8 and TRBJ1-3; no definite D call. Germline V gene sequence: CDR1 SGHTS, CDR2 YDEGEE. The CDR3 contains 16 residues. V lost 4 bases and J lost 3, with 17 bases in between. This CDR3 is CASSPGEGAGGNTIYF. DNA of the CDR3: TGTGCCAGCAGCCCCGGCGAGGGCGCGGGTGGAAACACCATATATTTT.

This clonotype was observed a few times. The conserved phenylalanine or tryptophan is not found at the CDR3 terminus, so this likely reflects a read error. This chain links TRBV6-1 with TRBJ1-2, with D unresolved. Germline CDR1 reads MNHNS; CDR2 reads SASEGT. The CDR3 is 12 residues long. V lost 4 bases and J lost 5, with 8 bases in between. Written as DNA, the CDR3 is TGTGCCAGCAGTGGGGCAGCTTATGGCTACACCCTC. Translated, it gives CASSGAAYGYTL.

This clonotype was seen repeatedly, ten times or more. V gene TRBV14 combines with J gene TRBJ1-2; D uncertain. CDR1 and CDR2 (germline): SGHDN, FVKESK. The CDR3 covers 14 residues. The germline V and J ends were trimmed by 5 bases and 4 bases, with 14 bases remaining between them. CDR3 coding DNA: TGTGCCAGCAGCAACCCGTTACTCTTCTATGGCTACACCTTC. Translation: CASSNPLLFYGYTF.

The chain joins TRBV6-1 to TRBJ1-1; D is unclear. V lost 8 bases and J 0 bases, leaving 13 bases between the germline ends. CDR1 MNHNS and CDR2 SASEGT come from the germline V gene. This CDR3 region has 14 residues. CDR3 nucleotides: TGTGCCAGCGGCCAGGACGGGGTGAACACTGAAGCTTTCTTT. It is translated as CASGQDGVNTEAFF.

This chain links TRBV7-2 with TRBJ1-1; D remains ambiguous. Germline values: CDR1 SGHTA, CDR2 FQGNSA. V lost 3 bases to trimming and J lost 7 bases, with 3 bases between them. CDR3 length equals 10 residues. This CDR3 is CASSFGEAFF. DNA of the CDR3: TGTGCCAGCAGCTTTGGTGAAGCTTTCTTT.

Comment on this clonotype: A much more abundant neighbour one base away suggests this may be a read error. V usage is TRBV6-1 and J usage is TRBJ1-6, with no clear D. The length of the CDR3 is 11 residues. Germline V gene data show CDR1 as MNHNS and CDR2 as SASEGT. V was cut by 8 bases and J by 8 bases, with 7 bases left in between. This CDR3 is CASGLHSPLHF. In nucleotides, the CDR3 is TGTGCCAGCGGTCTTCATTCACCCCTCCACTTT.

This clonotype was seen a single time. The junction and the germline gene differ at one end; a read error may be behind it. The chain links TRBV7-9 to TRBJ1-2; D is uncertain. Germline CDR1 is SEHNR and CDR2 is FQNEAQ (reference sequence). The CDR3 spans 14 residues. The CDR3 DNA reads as TGTGCCAGCAGCTTATACAGTGGGGTCTATGGCTACCCCTTC. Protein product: CASSLYSGVYGYPF.